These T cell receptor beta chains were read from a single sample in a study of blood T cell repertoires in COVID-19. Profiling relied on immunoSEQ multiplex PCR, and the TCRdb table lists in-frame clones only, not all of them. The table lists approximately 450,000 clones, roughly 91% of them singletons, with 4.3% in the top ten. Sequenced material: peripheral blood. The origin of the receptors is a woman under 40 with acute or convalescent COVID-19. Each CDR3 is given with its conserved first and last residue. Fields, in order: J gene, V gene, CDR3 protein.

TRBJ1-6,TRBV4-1,CASSRQDRDSPLHF
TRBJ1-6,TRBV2,CASLNVRDSPLHF
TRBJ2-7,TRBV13,CASSRSSGGQIFEQYF
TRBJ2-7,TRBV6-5,CASSLTGFEQYF
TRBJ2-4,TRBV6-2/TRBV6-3,CASSYSSGRANIQYF
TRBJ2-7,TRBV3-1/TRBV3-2,CASSQAGFYGQYF
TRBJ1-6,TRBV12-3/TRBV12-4,CATPSLHF
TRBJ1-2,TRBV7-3,CASSLTPAVDYGYTF
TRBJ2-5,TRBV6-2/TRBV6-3,CASSYPQGTDQETQYF
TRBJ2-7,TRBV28,CATKDDRERTSEQYF
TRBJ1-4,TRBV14,CASSQAGVRTNEKLFF
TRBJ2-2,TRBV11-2,CASSASGGTGELFF
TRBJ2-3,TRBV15,CATSRDGRGGTDTQYF
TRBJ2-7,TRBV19,CASSQGTNYEQYF
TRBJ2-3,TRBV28,CASSLFSRVEDTQYF
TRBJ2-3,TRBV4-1,CASRPQEGGDYTQYF
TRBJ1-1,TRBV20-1,CSASQRTSMNTEAFF
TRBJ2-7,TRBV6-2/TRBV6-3,CASSYLGDRVGRGYEQYF
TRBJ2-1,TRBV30,CAWSLGQGAYNEQFF
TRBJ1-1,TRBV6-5,CASSYRRVKNTEAFF
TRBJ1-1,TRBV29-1,CSVGRGQVEAFF
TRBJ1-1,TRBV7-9,CASSLEGGTDTEAFF
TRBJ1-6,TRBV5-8,CASSLAGQNSPLHF
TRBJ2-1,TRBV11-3,CASSLDRPSGGPNPSSYNEQFF
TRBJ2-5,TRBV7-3,CASSDPDRGQETQYF
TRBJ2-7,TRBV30,CAWSAPGQFDEQYF
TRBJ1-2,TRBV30,CAWSAGGYHYGYTF
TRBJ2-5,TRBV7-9,CASSPRGFQDF
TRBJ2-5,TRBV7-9,CASSLRGTNQETQYF
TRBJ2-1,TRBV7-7,CASSLAVGQGPTSSYNEQFF
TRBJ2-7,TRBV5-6,CASSLGAGSYEQYF
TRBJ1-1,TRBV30,CAWSPGQGLSEAFF
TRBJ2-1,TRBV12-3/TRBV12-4,CASRPGFDEQFF
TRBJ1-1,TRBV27,CASSPPRGTEAFF
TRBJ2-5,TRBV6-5,CASGDRAQETQYF
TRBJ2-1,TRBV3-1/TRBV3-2,CASSLAGELNEQFF
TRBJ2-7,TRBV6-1,CASSEDRGQGWYEQYF
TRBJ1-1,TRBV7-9,CASSLTGTEAFF
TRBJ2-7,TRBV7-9,CASSSLGQSSYEQYF
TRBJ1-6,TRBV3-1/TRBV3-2,CASSRGGRNSPLHF
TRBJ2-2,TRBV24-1,CATQGLAAGELFF
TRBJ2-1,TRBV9,CASSVDLAGANEQFF
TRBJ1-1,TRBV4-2,CASSQDYRVGGAKEAFF
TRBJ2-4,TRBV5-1,CASSFSFDRGLSKNIQYF
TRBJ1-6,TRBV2,CASRARGAYSPLHF
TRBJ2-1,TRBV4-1,CASSSGSAGGNEQFF
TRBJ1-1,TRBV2,CASDRQGQNTEAFF
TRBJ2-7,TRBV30,CAWSVTGLPYEQYF
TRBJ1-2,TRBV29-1,CSVDITGVNYGYTF
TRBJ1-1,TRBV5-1,CASSRGQHNTEAFF
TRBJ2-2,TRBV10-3,CAISPGQAYTGELFF
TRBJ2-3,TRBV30,CAWSWDRGVDTQYF
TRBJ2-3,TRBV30,CAWSEQGGTDTQYF
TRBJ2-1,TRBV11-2,CASSLDKNSYNEQFF
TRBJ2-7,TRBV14,CASSQARMTYEQYF
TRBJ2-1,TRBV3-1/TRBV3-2,CAIGTLGTYEQFF
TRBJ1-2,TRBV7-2,CASTVFPGHIPAPGYTF
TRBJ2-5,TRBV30,CAWSIGHEYETQYF
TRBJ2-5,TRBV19,CASSMSLARETQYF